This T cell receptor (beta chain) was captured in a study of T cell repertoires in cytomegalovirus infection. For the study at large: Evidence of both CMV infection and a matching HLA type came from public TCR beta signatures. Study-level results: The study found HLA-C-restricted CMV-specific TCR beta clonotypes dominating the ex vivo response. Of the TCR beta families, the public ones yielded a cumulative frequency that identified carriers of CMV plus the relevant HLA.

TCRdb reprocessed the reads with MiXCR, giving one entry per CDR3 protein. The sample yields 150,000 to 200,000 distinct CDR3 sequences, over 25% seen once. The length of the CDR3 is 16 residues. Trimming shortened V by 2 bases and J by 0 bases, and 10 bases separated the two germline ends. This clonotype was seen only a few times. Its specificity is unknown. This receptor was taken from a human donor in good health (CMV status not recorded). Some clones in this sample may be carry-over from other donors' samples. The chain is built from TRBV12-3 or TRBV12-4 and TRBJ2-2; D gene unclear. Sample: PBMCs. CDR3: CASSLLGSPNTGELFF. CDR3 sequence (DNA): TGTGCCAGCAGTTTATTGGGCAGTCCGAACACCGGGGAGCTGTTTTTT.